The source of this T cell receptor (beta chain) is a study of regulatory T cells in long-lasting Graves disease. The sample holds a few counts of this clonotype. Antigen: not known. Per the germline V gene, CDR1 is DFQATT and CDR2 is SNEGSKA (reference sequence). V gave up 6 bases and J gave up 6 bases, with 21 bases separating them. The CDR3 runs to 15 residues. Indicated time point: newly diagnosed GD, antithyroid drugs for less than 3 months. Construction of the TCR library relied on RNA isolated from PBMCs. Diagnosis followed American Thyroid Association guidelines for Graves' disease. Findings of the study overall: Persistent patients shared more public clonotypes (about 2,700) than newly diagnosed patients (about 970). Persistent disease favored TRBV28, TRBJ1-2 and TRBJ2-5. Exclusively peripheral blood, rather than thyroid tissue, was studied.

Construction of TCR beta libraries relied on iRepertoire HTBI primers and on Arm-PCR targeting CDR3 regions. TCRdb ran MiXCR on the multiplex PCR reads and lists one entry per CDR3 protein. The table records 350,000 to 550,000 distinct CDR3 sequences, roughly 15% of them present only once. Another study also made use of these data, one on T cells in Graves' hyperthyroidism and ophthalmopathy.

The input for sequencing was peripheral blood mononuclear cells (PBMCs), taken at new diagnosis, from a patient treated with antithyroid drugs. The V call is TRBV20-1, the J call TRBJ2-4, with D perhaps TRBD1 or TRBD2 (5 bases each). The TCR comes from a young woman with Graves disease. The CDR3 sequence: CSAMRGGSSGNIQYF. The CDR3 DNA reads TGCAGTGCCATGAGGGGCGGTAGTTCGGGAAACATTCAGTACTTC.